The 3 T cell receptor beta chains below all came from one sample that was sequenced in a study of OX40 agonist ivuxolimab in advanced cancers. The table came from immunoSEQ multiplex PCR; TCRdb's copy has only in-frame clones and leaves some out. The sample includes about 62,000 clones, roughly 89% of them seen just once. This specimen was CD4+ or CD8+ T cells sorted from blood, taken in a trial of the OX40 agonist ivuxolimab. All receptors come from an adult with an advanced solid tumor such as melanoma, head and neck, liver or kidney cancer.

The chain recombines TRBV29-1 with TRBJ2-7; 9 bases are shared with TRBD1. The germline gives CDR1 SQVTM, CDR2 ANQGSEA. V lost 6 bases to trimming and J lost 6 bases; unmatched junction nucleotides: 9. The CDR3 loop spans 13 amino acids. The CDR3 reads CSVYGTGKGEQYF. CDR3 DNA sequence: TGCAGCGTCTACGGGACAGGGAAGGGCGAGCAGTACTTC.

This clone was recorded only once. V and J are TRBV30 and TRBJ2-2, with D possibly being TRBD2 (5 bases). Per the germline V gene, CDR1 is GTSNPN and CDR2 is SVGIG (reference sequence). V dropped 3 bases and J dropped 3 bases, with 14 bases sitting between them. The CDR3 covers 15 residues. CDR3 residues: CAWRASSLHTGELFF. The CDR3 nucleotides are TGTGCCTGGAGAGCTAGCTCACTCCACACCGGGGAGCTGTTTTTT. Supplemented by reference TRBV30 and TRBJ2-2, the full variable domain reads SQTIHQWPATLVQPVGSPLSLECTVEGTSNPNLYWYRQAAGRGLQLLFYSVGIGQISSEVPQNLSASRPQDRQFILSSKKLLLSDSGFYLCAWRASSLHTGELFFGEGSRLTVL.

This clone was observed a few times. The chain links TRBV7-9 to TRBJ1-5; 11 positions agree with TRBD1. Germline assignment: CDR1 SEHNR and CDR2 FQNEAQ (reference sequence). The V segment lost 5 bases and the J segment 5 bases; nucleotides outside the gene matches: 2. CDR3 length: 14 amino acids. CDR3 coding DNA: TGTGCCAGCAGCCCGGGACAGGGGGATCAGCCCCAGCATTTT. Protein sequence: CASSPGQGDQPQHF.